This TCR beta chain was retrieved from a study of shared clonotypes between healthy human individuals. General study points: Naive CD4 clonotypes overlapped across a handful of donors at around 5%. Having only a few donors restricted how much genetic and exposure-history diversity was captured. Relative to clonotypes present in all four donors, those not shared had lower generation probabilities.

This clone has a single count. Antigen unknown. The table came from immunoSEQ multiplex PCR; TCRdb's copy has only in-frame clones and leaves some out. The sample contains around 1.5 million clones, roughly 98% of which appear only once. CDR1 MNHNY and CDR2 SVGAGI come from the germline V gene (reference sequence). This CDR3 has 15 amino acids. V was clipped by 6 bases and J by 13 bases; unmatched bases: 18. The rearrangement uses TRBV6-6 and TRBJ1-2, with TRBD1 matching 9 bases. Sample: naive CD4+ T cells sorted from blood. Subset indicated: CD45RA+ positively selected. This receptor was taken from a man aged 25 to 40 in good health. The CDR3 DNA follows: TGTGCCAGCAGCTCTTACGAAAAGACGACAGGGGGGTCCACCTTC. Its protein product is CASSSYEKTTGGSTF.